This T cell receptor beta chain was identified in a study of T cell responses to AZD1222 COVID-19 vaccine (dated by TCRdb to the early 2020s). Background on the whole study: A total of just over 230 trial participants underwent TCR sequencing, of whom some 210 received two doses of AZD1222 and some 25 received two doses of the MenACWY control vaccine. Trial participants were enrolled by age into 18-55, 56-69 and 70-plus year subgroups, with roughly 160, 29 and 62 TCR-sequenced participants respectively. What the work shows at the level of the full study, not this receptor alone: CD4 TCRs associated with the vaccine covered the entire spike protein, and the dominant responses were in regions 160-218 and 743-854. Conclusions about previously exposed vaccinees were limited because only a handful of AZD1222 recipients were SARS-CoV-2 seropositive at baseline. Spike-specific TCR breadth and depth rose significantly after two AZD1222 doses compared with day 0 and with MenACWY recipients. Participants were mostly white British and included more females than males, and it was suggested by the authors that clonal diversity may have been underestimated. Because no day 14 peak-response samples were available, the repertoires could be characterized only after the peak T cell response. Reportedly, close to half of the unique spike-specific TCRs recognized epitopes lying outside the regions that are mutated in the B.1.351 and B.1.1.7 variants. In the small 56-69-year group, the increase in depth fell short of significance, most likely because of low power.

This clone has a handful of counts. Its antigen remains undetermined. No base-level quality is on record; no much larger clone is a single base apart. The time point tag for this specimen amounts to: about 28 days (+/-7) after the second vaccine dose. AZD1222 recipients with second doses at about 4 weeks or about 12 weeks were pooled, because spike-specific TCR depth and breadth did not differ between schedules. Samples from vaccinated people were obtained from the UK trials COV001 and COV002, which included a single-blind randomized controlled phase 2/3 trial of AZD1222 (ChAdOx1 nCoV-19) in healthy adults. For TCRbeta chain sequencing, PBMC samples were collected from trial participants at day 0 and at day 28 after the second dose. CDR3 length: 16 amino acids, cysteine to phenylalanine. CDR3 DNA is the only sequence kept; it has 48 bases, read in frame from the first base. The CDR3 regions of human TCRbeta chains were subjected to immunosequencing. From the authors' description of their analysis: Repertoire TCRs were matched against a reference library of SARS-CoV-2-specific TCRs generated with the MIRA antigen-specificity platform. Breadth meant the fraction of unique TCRs that were SARS-CoV-2-associated, whereas depth meant the fraction of total T cells that were SARS-CoV-2-associated. Using the MIRA data, each spike-specific TCR was assigned both to the spike region to which the TCR was reactive and to a CD4 or CD8 class. Log10-transformed breadth and depth values were compared by one-way ANOVA with Sidak's multiple comparisons tests. TCRdb re-hosts the immuneACCESS table, in-frame sequences only. Its copies lack some clones; in the studies checked, an unresolved V gene accounts for under half of them, and the cause for the rest is not known. V and J calls and clone size are as listed in that table; D and trimming were resolved from the DNA. Within this sample are roughly 70,000 clones, with around four fifths of them counted one time only. The ten largest clones represent approximately 5.9% of the sample.

The sequence links TRBV21-1 to TRBJ2-7; the table assigns TRBD1, which was not confirmed against the DNA. TRBV21-1 is termed a pseudogene. The sequence was obtained from an adult who received the AZD1222 COVID-19 vaccine. Source: peripheral blood, taken 28 days after the second AZD1222 dose. In nucleotides, the sequence is TGTGCCAGCGTGCAAAAGGGGAACAGGCCGACCTACGAGCAGTACTTC. The resulting protein is CASVQKGNRPTYEQYF.